Listed below are T cell receptor beta chains from one sample, sequenced in a study of T-cell reconstitution after alpha-beta-depleted transplantation in children. TCRdb itself ran the PCR reads through MiXCR, one entry per CDR3 protein. The repertoire includes around 490,000 distinct CDR3 sequences, roughly an eighth of them detected once, and 12% to 15% sits in the top ten. Sequenced material: PBMCs, mostly from graft donor cells, taken 180 days after TCRalphabeta/CD19-depleted stem cell transplant. The receptors originated from a female patient younger than 10 who had a stem cell transplant for aplastic anemia, so the T cells may come from the graft donor. Both conserved end residues are part of each CDR3. The order of the fields is D gene, J gene, V gene, clone size, CDR3 DNA, CDR3 protein. A D gene is named only where the DNA matches it firmly. Rows may omit the clone size; those that give it use once, few, many or a size class.

D: TRBD2
J: TRBJ2-2
V: TRBV25-1
size: few
DNA: TGTGCCAGCAGTGACCCAAGCGGGGCCAAGACTTACACCGGGGAGCTGTTTTTT
CDR3: CASSDPSGAKTYTGELFF

D: NA
J: TRBJ1-4
V: TRBV18
size: few
DNA: TGTGCCAGCTCACCCCCGAATGAAAAACTGTTTTTT
CDR3: CASSPPNEKLFF

D: TRBD1
J: TRBJ2-1
V: TRBV18
size: few
DNA: TGTGCCAGCTCACCAGGACAGGGGGCCCACAATGAGCAGTTCTTC
CDR3: CASSPGQGAHNEQFF

D: NA
J: TRBJ2-4
V: TRBV20-1
size: NA
DNA: TGCAGTGCTAGAACCGGGGGCAAAAACATTCAGTACTTC
CDR3: CSARTGGKNIQYF

D: TRBD2
J: TRBJ2-3
V: TRBV14
size: NA
DNA: TGTGCCAGCAGCCCGATTAAGCGGGACCCAAGCACAGATACGCAGTATTTT
CDR3: CASSPIKRDPSTDTQYF

D: NA
J: TRBJ2-3
V: TRBV20-1
size: NA
DNA: TGCAGTGCTAGAGGACCGAGGGATACGCAGTATTTT
CDR3: CSARGPRDTQYF

D: TRBD2
J: TRBJ2-3
V: TRBV20-1
size: few
DNA: TGCAGTGCTAGAGATGGCCCCGGTGGGAGGGGACCAACGCAGTATTTT
CDR3: CSARDGPGGRGPTQYF

D: NA
J: TRBJ1-1
V: TRBV6-2/TRBV6-3
size: few
DNA: TGTGCCAGCACCGCGGAGTTGAACACTGAAGCTTTCTTT
CDR3: CASTAELNTEAFF

D: NA
J: TRBJ2-6
V: TRBV20-1
size: few
DNA: TGCAGTGCTAGAGATAGTCAGGGTGTGACCTCTGGGGCCAACGTCCTGACTTTC
CDR3: CSARDSQGVTSGANVLTF

D: NA
J: TRBJ2-1
V: TRBV12-3/TRBV12-4
size: NA
DNA: TGTGCCAGCAGTTTAGCTTCGAGATACAATGAGCAGTTCTTC
CDR3: CASSLASRYNEQFF

D: NA
J: TRBJ2-4
V: TRBV20-1
size: few
DNA: TGCAGTGCTAGACCCGGTTGGAAGGGTTCCTTAGCCAAAAACATTCAGTACTTC
CDR3: CSARPGWKGSLAKNIQYF

D: NA
J: TRBJ1-4
V: TRBV10-3
size: few
DNA: TGTGCCATCAGTGAGGCCGGGGGCGCGAATGAAAAACTGTTTTTT
CDR3: CAISEAGGANEKLFF

D: NA
J: TRBJ2-3
V: TRBV20-1
size: NA
DNA: TGCAGTCCTAAGGGGCAGGGGATCACCTCTAGCACAGATACGCAGTATTTT
CDR3: CSPKGQGITSSTDTQYF

D: NA
J: TRBJ1-5
V: TRBV18
size: NA
DNA: TGTGCCAGCTCACCAAATGACAGACTCAATCAGCCCCAGCATTTT
CDR3: CASSPNDRLNQPQHF

D: TRBD2
J: TRBJ2-1
V: TRBV7-9
size: NA
DNA: TGTGCCAGCAGCGACAATCTAGCGGGGCTCTACAATGAGCAGTTCTTC
CDR3: CASSDNLAGLYNEQFF

D: TRBD1
J: TRBJ2-7
V: TRBV10-3
size: NA
DNA: TGTGCCACCGCCGGGACAGGGTCCTACGAGCAGTACTTC
CDR3: CATAGTGSYEQYF

D: TRBD1
J: TRBJ1-2
V: TRBV7-2
size: few
DNA: TGTGCCAGCAGCTCCCGGACAGGGGTAACGAAAGGCTACACCTTC
CDR3: CASSSRTGVTKGYTF

D: TRBD1
J: TRBJ1-6
V: TRBV7-9
size: few
DNA: TGTGCCAGCAGCTTTACCCGGGACAGTTATTCACCCCTCCACTTT
CDR3: CASSFTRDSYSPLHF

D: NA
J: TRBJ2-6
V: TRBV5-5
size: NA
DNA: TGTGCCAGCGGCCCTGGGACGGGAAGCTCTGGGGCCAACGTCCTGACTTTC
CDR3: CASGPGTGSSGANVLTF

D: NA
J: TRBJ1-4
V: TRBV4-1
size: NA
DNA: TGCGCCAGCAGCCAAGAATGGGGGGGTAATGAAAAACTGTTTTTT
CDR3: CASSQEWGGNEKLFF

D: TRBD1
J: TRBJ1-5
V: TRBV27
size: NA
DNA: TGTGCCAGCAGTTCCCGATGGCCCTCAGGGGGTCATCAGCCCCAGCATTTT
CDR3: CASSSRWPSGGHQPQHF

D: NA
J: TRBJ1-1
V: TRBV20-1
size: few
DNA: TGCAGTGCCCCTATAGTAGGGAATGAAGCTTTCTTT
CDR3: CSAPIVGNEAFF

D: TRBD2
J: TRBJ2-1
V: TRBV5-4
size: NA
DNA: TGTGCCAGCAGCTTTAGAGACATCAGAGGCGGGAGTCCGGGCAATGAGCAGTTCTTC
CDR3: CASSFRDIRGGSPGNEQFF

D: NA
J: TRBJ2-2
V: TRBV7-2
size: few
DNA: TGTGCCAGCAGCTTAGCGCACGGAGCCGGGGAGCTGTTTTTT
CDR3: CASSLAHGAGELFF

D: TRBD2
J: TRBJ2-1
V: TRBV29-1
size: many
DNA: TGCAGCGTTGGACTAGCGGTAGCCTTAGAGCAGTTCTTC
CDR3: CSVGLAVALEQFF

D: NA
J: TRBJ2-6
V: TRBV4-3
size: few
DNA: TGCGCCAGCAGTCCCGAGGGCTTTTCTGGGGCCAACGTCCTGACTTTC
CDR3: CASSPEGFSGANVLTF

D: TRBD1
J: TRBJ2-7
V: TRBV7-8
size: NA
DNA: TGTGCCAGCAGCTTAGTGACAGGGGTTCACGAGCAGTACTTC
CDR3: CASSLVTGVHEQYF

D: NA
J: TRBJ2-3
V: TRBV7-6
size: few
DNA: TGTGCCAGCAGCGAGACGGCAGATACGCAGTATTTT
CDR3: CASSETADTQYF

D: NA
J: TRBJ2-2
V: TRBV7-2
size: many
DNA: TGTGCCAGCAGCTTACTTCCCCCGGGGGAGGCTCCCGGGGAGCTGTTTTTT
CDR3: CASSLLPPGEAPGELFF

D: NA
J: TRBJ2-1
V: TRBV11-3
size: NA
DNA: TGTGCCAGCAGCTTAGATAGCCCTGAGCAGTTCTTC
CDR3: CASSLDSPEQFF

D: NA
J: TRBJ1-2
V: TRBV20-1
size: NA
DNA: TGCAGTGAAACGGGGCAAGGCTATGGCTACACCTTC
CDR3: CSETGQGYGYTF

D: NA
J: TRBJ1-1
V: TRBV11-2
size: NA
DNA: TGTGCCAGCAGCTTAGGCCCAGGGGCGCACACTGAAGCTTTCTTT
CDR3: CASSLGPGAHTEAFF

D: TRBD1
J: TRBJ2-2
V: TRBV5-1
size: few
DNA: TGCGCCAGCAGCTTGGAGACAGGGGGCGACACCGGGGAGCTGTTTTTT
CDR3: CASSLETGGDTGELFF

D: NA
J: TRBJ2-7
V: TRBV14
size: few
DNA: TGTGCCAGCAGCCGCGGAGGGGGGAGCTCCTACGAGCAGTACTTC
CDR3: CASSRGGGSSYEQYF

D: TRBD2
J: TRBJ2-3
V: TRBV28
size: NA
DNA: TGTGCCAGCAGCCGCCGGACTAGCGGGAGGAGCACAGATACGCAGTATTTT
CDR3: CASSRRTSGRSTDTQYF

D: NA
J: TRBJ1-1
V: TRBV19
size: NA
DNA: TGTGCCAGTAGTATCCGGGGGAGGTTGACTGAAGCTTTCTTT
CDR3: CASSIRGRLTEAFF

D: TRBD1
J: TRBJ2-6
V: TRBV3-1
size: NA
DNA: TGTGCCTGCAGCCCTTGGACAGGGGCCACCTCCTCTGGGGCCAACGTCCTGACTTTC
CDR3: CACSPWTGATSSGANVLTF

D: NA
J: TRBJ1-1
V: TRBV12-3/TRBV12-4
size: NA
DNA: TGTGCCAGCAGTTTAGGGGGGATTGGCACTGAAGCTTTCTTT
CDR3: CASSLGGIGTEAFF

D: TRBD1
J: TRBJ1-5
V: TRBV28
size: few
DNA: TGTGCCAGCAGTTTATGGCGACAGGGGGCGGAAGGTCAGCCCCAGCATTTT
CDR3: CASSLWRQGAEGQPQHF

D: TRBD2
J: TRBJ2-7
V: TRBV18
size: NA
DNA: TGTGCCAGCTCACCACAGACAGCGGGAGGCACTTACGAGCAGTACTTC
CDR3: CASSPQTAGGTYEQYF

D: TRBD1
J: TRBJ2-5
V: TRBV10-3
size: many
DNA: TGTGCCATCAGTGGAGGGGGCGAGATGTCGACCCAGTACTTC
CDR3: CAISGGGEMSTQYF

D: NA
J: TRBJ1-5
V: TRBV4-3
size: few
DNA: TGCGCCAGCAGCCAGGGATTTAGGGGTCAGGGGATTAATCAGCCCCAGCATTTT
CDR3: CASSQGFRGQGINQPQHF

D: TRBD1
J: TRBJ1-1
V: TRBV18
size: many
DNA: TGTGCCAGCAGCCCACAGGGGACTGAAGCTTTCTTT
CDR3: CASSPQGTEAFF

D: NA
J: TRBJ1-6
V: TRBV6-2/TRBV6-3
size: few
DNA: TGTGCCAGCAATCTACAGGGTTTGAATTCACCCCTCCACTTT
CDR3: CASNLQGLNSPLHF

D: NA
J: TRBJ2-2
V: TRBV20-1
size: NA
DNA: TGCAGTGCTCCCCGCCGGCTAGTTGGGACCGGGGAGCTGTTTTTT
CDR3: CSAPRRLVGTGELFF

D: TRBD2
J: TRBJ2-7
V: TRBV20-1
size: NA
DNA: TGCTGTGCTAGTTTCAGCGGGAGGTTTTCCTACGAGCAGTACTTC
CDR3: CCASFSGRFSYEQYF

D: NA
J: TRBJ1-1
V: TRBV30
size: NA
DNA: TGTGCCTGGAGTGTGCAGCTTAGGGGAACGAACACTGAAGCTTTCTTT
CDR3: CAWSVQLRGTNTEAFF

D: TRBD1
J: TRBJ1-6
V: TRBV5-1
size: NA
DNA: TGCGCCAGCAGCTTGGGGCCCCGGACAGGGCCCCGGTGGGATAATTCACCCCTCCACTTT
CDR3: CASSLGPRTGPRWDNSPLHF

D: NA
J: TRBJ2-1
V: TRBV27
size: few
DNA: TGTGCCAGCAGCTCCAACCCCCACAATGAGCAGTTCTTC
CDR3: CASSSNPHNEQFF

D: NA
J: TRBJ2-4
V: TRBV4-1
size: few
DNA: TGCGCCAGCAGCCAAGAGACAGTAGCCAAAAACATTCAGTACTTC
CDR3: CASSQETVAKNIQYF

D: NA
J: TRBJ1-1
V: TRBV6-1
size: few
DNA: TGTGCCAGCAGCCCCGACAGGAGAGAGCAAGTGGAGGCTTTCTTT
CDR3: CASSPDRREQVEAFF

D: NA
J: TRBJ2-7
V: TRBV5-1
size: NA
DNA: TGCGCCAGCAGCTTGGCCGCAGGGGTGGGCGAGCAGTACTTC
CDR3: CASSLAAGVGEQYF

D: NA
J: TRBJ2-5
V: TRBV7-9
size: NA
DNA: TGTGCCAGCAGACGGTCTCCGTTCGGAGAGACCCAGTACTTC
CDR3: CASRRSPFGETQYF

D: NA
J: TRBJ1-3
V: TRBV28
size: few
DNA: TGTGCCAGCACCGATCGGGTCAGGGCCATATATTTT
CDR3: CASTDRVRAIYF

D: NA
J: TRBJ2-5
V: TRBV27
size: many
DNA: TGTGCCAGCAGTTTCCCAGGAGAGACCCAGTACTTC
CDR3: CASSFPGETQYF

D: NA
J: TRBJ1-1
V: TRBV19
size: few
DNA: TGTGCCAGTAGTGAGGGGCCATATTACACTGAAGCTTTCTTT
CDR3: CASSEGPYYTEAFF

D: TRBD1
J: TRBJ2-1
V: TRBV20-1
size: NA
DNA: TGCAGTGCAAGTCGAGGGACAGGGTGGAATGAGCAGTTCTTC
CDR3: CSASRGTGWNEQFF

D: TRBD1
J: TRBJ2-1
V: TRBV9
size: NA
DNA: TGTGCCAGCACGGACAGGGTCGGTGAGCAGTTCTTC
CDR3: CASTDRVGEQFF

D: NA
J: TRBJ2-6
V: TRBV27
size: few
DNA: TGTGCCAGCAGTTTTATTCAGGCAGGTCGTTCCAACGTCCTGACTTTC
CDR3: CASSFIQAGRSNVLTF

D: NA
J: TRBJ1-4
V: TRBV28
size: few
DNA: TGTGCCAGCAGTGGGTGGGGAGCTAATGAAAAACTGTTTTTT
CDR3: CASSGWGANEKLFF